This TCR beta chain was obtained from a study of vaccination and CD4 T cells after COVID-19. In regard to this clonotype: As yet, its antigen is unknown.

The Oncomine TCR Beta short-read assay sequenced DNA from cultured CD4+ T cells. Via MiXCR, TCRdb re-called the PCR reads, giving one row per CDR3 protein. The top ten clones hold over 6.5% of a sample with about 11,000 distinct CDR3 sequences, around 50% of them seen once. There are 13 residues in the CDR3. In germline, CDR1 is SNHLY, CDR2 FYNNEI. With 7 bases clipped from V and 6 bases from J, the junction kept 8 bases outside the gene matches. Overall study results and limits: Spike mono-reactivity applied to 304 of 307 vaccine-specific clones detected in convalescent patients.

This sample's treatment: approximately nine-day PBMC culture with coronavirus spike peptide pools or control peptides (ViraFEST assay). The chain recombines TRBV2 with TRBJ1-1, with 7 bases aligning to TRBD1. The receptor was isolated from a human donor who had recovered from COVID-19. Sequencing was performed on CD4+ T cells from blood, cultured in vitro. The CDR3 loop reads CASKDRVGAEAFF. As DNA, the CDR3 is TGTGCCAGCAAAGACAGGGTTGGTGCTGAAGCTTTCTTT.